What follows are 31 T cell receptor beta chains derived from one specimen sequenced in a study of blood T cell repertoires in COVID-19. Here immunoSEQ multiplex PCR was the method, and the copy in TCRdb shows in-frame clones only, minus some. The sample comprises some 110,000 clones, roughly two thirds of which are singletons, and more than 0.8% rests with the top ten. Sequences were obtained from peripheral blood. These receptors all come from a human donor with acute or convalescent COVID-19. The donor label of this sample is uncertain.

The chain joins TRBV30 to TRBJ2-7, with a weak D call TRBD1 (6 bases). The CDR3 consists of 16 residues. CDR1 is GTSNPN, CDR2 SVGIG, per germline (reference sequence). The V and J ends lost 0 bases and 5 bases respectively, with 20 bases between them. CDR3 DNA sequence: TGTGCCTGGAGTGTTGGGGGCAGGGGTCTTATCGACGAGCAGTACTTC. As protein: CAWSVGGRGLIDEQYF.

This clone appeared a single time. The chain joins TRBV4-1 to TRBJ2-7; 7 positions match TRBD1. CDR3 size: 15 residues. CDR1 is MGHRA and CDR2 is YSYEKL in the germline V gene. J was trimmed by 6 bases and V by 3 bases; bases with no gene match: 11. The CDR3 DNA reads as TGCGCCAGCAGCCACAGGCCGGGACAGCCCCTCGAGCAGTACTTC. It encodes CASSHRPGQPLEQYF.

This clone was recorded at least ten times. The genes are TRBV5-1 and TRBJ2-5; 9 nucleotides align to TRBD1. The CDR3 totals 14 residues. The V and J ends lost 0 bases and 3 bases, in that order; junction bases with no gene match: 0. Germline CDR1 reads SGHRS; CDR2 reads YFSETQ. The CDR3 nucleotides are TGCGCCAGCAGCTTGGGGACAGGGGAAGAGACCCAGTACTTC. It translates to CASSLGTGEETQYF.

CDR3 loop: CASSPTNRAYGYTF. CDR3 coding DNA: TGTGCCAGCAGCCCCACGAACAGGGCCTATGGCTACACCTTC. J is TRBJ1-2 and V is TRBV21-1; the tabulated D call, TRBD1, remains unverified against the DNA. TRBV21-1 is shown as a pseudogene. This CDR3 is 14 amino acids long.

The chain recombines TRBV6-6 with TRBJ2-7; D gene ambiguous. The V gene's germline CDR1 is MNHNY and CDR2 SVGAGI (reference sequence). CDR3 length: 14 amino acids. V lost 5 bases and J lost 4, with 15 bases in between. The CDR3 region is CASSPSDISYEQYV. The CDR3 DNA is TGTGCCAGCAGTCCCTCCGACATAAGTTACGAGCAGTACGTC.

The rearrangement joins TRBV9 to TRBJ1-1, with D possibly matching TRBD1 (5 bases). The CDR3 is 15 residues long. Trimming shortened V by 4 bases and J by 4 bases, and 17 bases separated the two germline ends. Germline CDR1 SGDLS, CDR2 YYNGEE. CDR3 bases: TGTGCCAGCAGCACCCTACGGGAGGGGTCCACTGAAGCTTTCTTT. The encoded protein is CASSTLREGSTEAFF.

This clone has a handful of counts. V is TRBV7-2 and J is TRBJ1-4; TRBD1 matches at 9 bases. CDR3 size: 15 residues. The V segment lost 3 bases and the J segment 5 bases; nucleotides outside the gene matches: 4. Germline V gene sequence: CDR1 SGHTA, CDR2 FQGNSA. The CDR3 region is CASSFSGTGNEKLFF. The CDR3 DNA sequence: TGTGCCAGCAGCTTTTCCGGGACAGGGAATGAAAAACTGTTTTTT.

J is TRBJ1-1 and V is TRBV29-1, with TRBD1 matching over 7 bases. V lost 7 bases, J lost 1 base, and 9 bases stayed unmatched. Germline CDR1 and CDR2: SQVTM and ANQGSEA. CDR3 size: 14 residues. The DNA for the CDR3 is TGCAGCGCCCACGGTAAGGGGGCGAACACTGAAGCTTTCTTT. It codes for CSAHGKGANTEAFF. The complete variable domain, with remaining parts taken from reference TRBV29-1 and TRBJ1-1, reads SAVISQKPSRDICQRGTSLTIQCQVDSQVTMMFWYRQQPGQSLTLIATANQGSEATYESGFVIDKFPISRPNLTFSTLTVSNMSPEDSSIYLCSAHGKGANTEAFFGQGTRLTVV.

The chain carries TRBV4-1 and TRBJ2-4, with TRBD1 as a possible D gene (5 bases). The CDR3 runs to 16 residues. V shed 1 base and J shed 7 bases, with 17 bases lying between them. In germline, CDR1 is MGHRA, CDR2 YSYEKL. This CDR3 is CASSQGGPSVGNIQYF. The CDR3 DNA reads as TGCGCCAGCAGCCAAGGGGGCCCATCGGTGGGGAACATTCAGTACTTC.

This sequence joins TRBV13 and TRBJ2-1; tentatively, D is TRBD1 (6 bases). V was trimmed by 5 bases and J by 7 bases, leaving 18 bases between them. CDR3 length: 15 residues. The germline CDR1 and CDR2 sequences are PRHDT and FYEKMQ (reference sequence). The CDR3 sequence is CASSPGQGLVNEQFF. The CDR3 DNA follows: TGTGCCAGCAGCCCGGGCCAGGGGCTCGTGAATGAGCAGTTCTTC.

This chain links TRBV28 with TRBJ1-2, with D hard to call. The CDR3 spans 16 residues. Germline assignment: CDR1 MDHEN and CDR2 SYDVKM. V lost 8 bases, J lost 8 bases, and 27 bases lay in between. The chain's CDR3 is CASAHSVGSGPEGYTF. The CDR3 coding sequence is TGTGCCAGCGCACACTCCGTTGGATCGGGTCCGGAGGGCTACACCTTC.

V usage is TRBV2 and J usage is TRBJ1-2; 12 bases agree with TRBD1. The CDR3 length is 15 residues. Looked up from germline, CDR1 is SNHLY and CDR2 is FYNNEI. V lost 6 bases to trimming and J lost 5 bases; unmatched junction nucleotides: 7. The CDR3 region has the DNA TGTGCCAGCAGAGCCGGGACAGGGGGCAGGTATGGCTACACCTTC. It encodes CASRAGTGGRYGYTF.

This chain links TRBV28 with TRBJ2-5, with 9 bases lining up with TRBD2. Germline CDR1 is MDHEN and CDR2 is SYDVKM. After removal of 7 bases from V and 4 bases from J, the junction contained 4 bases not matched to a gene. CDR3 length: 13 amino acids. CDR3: CASKLAGPETQYF. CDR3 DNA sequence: TGTGCCAGCAAGCTAGCGGGGCCAGAGACCCAGTACTTC.

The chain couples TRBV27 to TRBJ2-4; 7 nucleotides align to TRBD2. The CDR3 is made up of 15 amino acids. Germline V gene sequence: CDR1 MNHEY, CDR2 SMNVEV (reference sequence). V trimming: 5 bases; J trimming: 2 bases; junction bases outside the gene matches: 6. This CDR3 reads CASSAGRGTKNIQYF. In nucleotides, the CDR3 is TGTGCCAGCAGTGCAGGGAGGGGCACCAAAAACATTCAGTACTTC.

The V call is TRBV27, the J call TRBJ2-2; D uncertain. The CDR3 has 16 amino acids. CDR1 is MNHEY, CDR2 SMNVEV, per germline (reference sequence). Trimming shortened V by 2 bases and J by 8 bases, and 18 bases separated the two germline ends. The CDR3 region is CASSLRVRGVKGELFF. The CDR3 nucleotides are TGTGCCAGCAGTTTACGGGTTCGCGGTGTAAAGGGGGAGCTGTTTTTT.

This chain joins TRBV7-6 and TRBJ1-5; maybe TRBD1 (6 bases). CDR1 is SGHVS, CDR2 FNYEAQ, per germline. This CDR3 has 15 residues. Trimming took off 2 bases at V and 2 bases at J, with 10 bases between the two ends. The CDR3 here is CASSLQGQGNQPQHF. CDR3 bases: TGTGCCAGCAGCTTACAGGGGCAGGGCAATCAGCCCCAGCATTTT.

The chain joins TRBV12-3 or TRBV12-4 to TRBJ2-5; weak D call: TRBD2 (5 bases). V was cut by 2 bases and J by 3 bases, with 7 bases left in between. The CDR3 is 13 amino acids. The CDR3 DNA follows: TGTGCCAGCAGTTTAAGTAGCGAAGAGACCCAGTACTTC. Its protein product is CASSLSSEETQYF.

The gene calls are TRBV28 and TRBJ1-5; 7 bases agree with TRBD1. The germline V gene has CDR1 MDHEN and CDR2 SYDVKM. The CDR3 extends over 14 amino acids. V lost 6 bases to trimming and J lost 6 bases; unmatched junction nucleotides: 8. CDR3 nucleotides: TGTGCCAGCAGAATAGACAGGGATACTCAGCCCCAGCATTTT. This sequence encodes CASRIDRDTQPQHF.

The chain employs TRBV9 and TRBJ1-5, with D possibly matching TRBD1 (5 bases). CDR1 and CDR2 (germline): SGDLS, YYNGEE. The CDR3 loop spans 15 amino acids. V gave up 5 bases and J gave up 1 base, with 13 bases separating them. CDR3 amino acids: CASSSGGLSNQPQHF. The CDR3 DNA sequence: TGTGCCAGCAGTTCGGGGGGACTAAGCAATCAGCCCCAGCATTTT. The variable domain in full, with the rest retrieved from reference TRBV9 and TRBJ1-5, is DSGVTQTPKHLITATGQRVTLRCSPRSGDLSVYWYQQSLDQGLQFLIQYYNGEERAKGNILERFSAQQFPDLHSELNLSSLELGDSALYFCASSSGGLSNQPQHFGDGTRLSIL.

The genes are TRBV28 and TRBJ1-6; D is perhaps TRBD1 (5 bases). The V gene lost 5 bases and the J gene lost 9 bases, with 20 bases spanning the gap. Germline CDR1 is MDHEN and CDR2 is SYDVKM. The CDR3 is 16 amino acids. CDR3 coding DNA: TGTGCCAGCAGTGGCGGGGGAAGGGGCCTAGGTTCACCCCTCCACTTT. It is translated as CASSGGGRGLGSPLHF.

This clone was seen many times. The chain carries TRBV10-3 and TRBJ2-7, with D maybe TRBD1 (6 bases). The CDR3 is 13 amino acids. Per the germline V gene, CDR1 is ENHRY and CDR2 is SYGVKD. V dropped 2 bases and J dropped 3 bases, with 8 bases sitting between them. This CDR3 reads CAISEGQSYEQYF. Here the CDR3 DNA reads TGTGCCATCAGTGAGGGACAGAGCTACGAGCAGTACTTC.

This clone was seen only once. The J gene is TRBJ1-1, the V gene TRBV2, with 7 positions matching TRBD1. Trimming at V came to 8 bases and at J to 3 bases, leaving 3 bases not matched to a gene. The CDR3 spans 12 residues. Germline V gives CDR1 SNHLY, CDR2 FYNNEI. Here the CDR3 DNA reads TGTGCCAGCGGAGGGACAGACACTGAAGCTTTCTTT. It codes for CASGGTDTEAFF.

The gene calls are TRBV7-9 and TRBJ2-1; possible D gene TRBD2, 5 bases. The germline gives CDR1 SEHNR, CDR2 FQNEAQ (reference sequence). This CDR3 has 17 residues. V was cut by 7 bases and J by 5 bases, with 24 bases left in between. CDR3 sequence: CASTLLVTSASDNEQFF. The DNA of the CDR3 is TGTGCCAGCACCCTACTGGTAACTAGTGCGAGCGACAATGAGCAGTTCTTC.

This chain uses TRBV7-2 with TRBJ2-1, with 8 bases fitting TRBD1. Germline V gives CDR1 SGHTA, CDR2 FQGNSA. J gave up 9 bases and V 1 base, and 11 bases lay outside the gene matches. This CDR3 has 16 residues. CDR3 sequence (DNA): TGTGCCAGCAGCTTAGGACACAGGACAGGGCTTACTGAGCAGTTCTTC. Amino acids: CASSLGHRTGLTEQFF.

The CDR3 loop is CALRRDRGEDTQYF. The CDR3 region has the DNA TGTGCCCTTAGACGGGACAGGGGAGAAGATACGCAGTATTTT. This chain joins TRBV5-4 and TRBJ2-3; 10 positions agree with TRBD1. This CDR3 region has 14 residues. Germline CDR1 and CDR2: SGHNT and YYREEE (reference sequence). V was clipped by 10 bases and J by 5 bases; unmatched bases: 10.

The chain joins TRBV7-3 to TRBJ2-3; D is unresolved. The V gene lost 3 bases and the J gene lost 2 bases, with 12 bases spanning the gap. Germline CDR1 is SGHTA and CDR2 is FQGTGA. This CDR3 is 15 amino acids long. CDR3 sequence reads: CASSFGGRDTDTQYF. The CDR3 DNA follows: TGTGCCAGCAGCTTCGGCGGCCGAGACACAGATACGCAGTATTTT.

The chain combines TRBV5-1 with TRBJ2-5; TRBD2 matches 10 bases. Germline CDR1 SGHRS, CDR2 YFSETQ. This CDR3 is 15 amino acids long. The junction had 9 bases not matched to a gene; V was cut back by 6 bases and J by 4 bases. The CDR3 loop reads CASTSGTSVLETQYF. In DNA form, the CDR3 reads TGCGCCAGCACCTCCGGGACTAGCGTCTTAGAGACCCAGTACTTC.

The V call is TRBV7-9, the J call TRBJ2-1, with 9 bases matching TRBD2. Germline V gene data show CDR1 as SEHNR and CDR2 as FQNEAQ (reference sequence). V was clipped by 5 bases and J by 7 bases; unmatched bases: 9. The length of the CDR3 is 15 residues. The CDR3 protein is CASSAASGVWNEQFF. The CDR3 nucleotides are TGTGCCAGCAGCGCGGCTAGCGGGGTCTGGAATGAGCAGTTCTTC. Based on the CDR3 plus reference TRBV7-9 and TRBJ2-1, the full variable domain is DTGVSQNPRHKITKRGQNVTFRCDPISEHNRLYWYRQTLGQGPEFLTYFQNEAQLEKSRLLSDRFSAERPKGSFSTLEIQRTEQGDSAMYLCASSAASGVWNEQFFGPGTRLTVL.

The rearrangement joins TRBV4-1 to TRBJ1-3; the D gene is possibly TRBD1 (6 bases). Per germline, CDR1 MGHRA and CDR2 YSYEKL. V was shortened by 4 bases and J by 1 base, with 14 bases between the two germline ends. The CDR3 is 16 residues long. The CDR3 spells CASSPRQEISGNTIYF. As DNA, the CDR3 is TGCGCCAGCAGCCCCCGACAGGAGATATCTGGAAACACCATATATTTT.

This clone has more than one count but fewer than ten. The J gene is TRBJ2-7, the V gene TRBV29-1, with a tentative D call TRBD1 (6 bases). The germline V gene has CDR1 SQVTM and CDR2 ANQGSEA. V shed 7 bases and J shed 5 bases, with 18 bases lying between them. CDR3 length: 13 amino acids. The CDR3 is CSARRQDWDEQYF. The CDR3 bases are TGCAGCGCCCGACGACAGGATTGGGACGAGCAGTACTTC.

The CDR3 loop reads CASSGSRQGSQVEAFF. For the CDR3, the DNA is TGTGCCAGTAGTGGATCACGACAGGGGAGCCAAGTCGAAGCTTTCTTT. This sequence joins TRBV19 and TRBJ1-1, with TRBD1 identical over 8 bases. The germline V gene encodes CDR1 LNHDA and CDR2 SQIVND (reference sequence). The CDR3 is made up of 16 amino acids. V dropped 5 bases and J dropped 8; count of bases not matched to a gene: 16.